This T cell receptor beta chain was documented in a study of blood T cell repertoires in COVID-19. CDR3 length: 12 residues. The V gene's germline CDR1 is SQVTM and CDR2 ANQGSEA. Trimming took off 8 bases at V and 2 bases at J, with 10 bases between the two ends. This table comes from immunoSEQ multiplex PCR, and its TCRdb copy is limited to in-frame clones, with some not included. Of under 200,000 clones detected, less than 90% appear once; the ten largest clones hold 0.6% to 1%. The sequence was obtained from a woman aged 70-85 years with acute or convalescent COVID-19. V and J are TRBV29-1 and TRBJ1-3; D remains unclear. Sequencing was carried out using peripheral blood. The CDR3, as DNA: TGCAGCTCTAGTGACCCTGGAAACACCATATATTTT. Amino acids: CSSSDPGNTIYF.